A single sample gave rise to the 10 T cell receptor beta chains below, sequenced in a study of cytomegalovirus exposure and HLA in healthy donors (dated by TCRdb to 2017 to 2019). Libraries were constructed by the immunoSEQ multiplex PCR assay. The multiplex PCR relied on a mix of 60 forward primers for TCR Vbeta segments and 13 reverse primers for TCR Jbeta segments. TCRdb provides this immuneACCESS table in a form limited to in-frame rearrangements. Some clones are lacking; in checked studies, under half of them reflect an unresolved V gene, and why the rest are absent is not known. The sample table holds 90,000 to 150,000 clones, of which 63% were seen once. The ten largest account for about 9% of the sample. The sequencing sample was made of PBMCs. These receptors all come from a man in his forties in good health and CMV-seropositive.

This clone has a handful of counts. The V gene is TRBV6-5, the J gene TRBJ2-4; D is possibly TRBD1 (5 bases). V was clipped by 6 bases and J by 2 bases, with 11 bases between them. Germline V gene data show CDR1 as MNHEY and CDR2 as SVGAGI. The CDR3 length is 14 residues. CDR3 sequence (DNA): TGTGCCAGCAGGAGTCAGGGAACCAAAAACATTCAGTACTTC. It encodes CASRSQGTKNIQYF.

This rearrangement joins TRBV5-5 to TRBJ1-1, with 7 positions matching TRBD1. The V and J ends lost 5 bases and 3 bases, in that order; junction bases with no gene match: 10. The CDR3 is 15 residues long. Germline-derived CDR1 and CDR2 are SGHKS and YYEKEE (reference sequence). The CDR3 loop is CASRSRQGGYTEAFF. The CDR3 coding sequence is TGTGCCAGCAGGTCCAGACAGGGAGGTTACACTGAAGCTTTCTTT.

The rearrangement links TRBV5-1 to TRBJ1-4; D remains unclear. This CDR3 has 17 amino acids. Trimming removed 5 bases at V and 0 bases at J, with 17 bases between. Germline values: CDR1 SGHRS, CDR2 YFSETQ. CDR3 sequence reads: CASSVLPRGSTNEKLFF. DNA for the CDR3: TGCGCCAGCAGTGTTCTGCCGAGAGGGTCAACTAATGAAAAACTGTTTTTT. Complete variable domain (other parts from reference TRBV5-1 and TRBJ1-4): KAGVTQTPRYLIKTRGQQVTLSCSPISGHRSVSWYQQTPGQGLQFLFEYFSETQRNKGNFPGRFSGRQFSNSRSEMNVSTLELGDSALYLCASSVLPRGSTNEKLFFGSGTQLSVL.

V gene TRBV6-1 combines with J gene TRBJ2-1; TRBD2 matches at 12 bases. This CDR3 contains 15 residues. V lost 6 bases and J lost 8; bases outside the gene matches: 8. In germline, CDR1 is MNHNS, CDR2 SASEGT. Written as DNA, the CDR3 is TGTGCCAGCAGGGAAACTAGCGGGGGGTACGATGAGCAGTTCTTC. Encoded protein: CASRETSGGYDEQFF.

The chain combines TRBV4-1 with TRBJ2-1, with 11 positions matching TRBD1. Germline V lookup: CDR1 MGHRA, CDR2 YSYEKL. This CDR3 is built from 15 residues. With 3 bases clipped from V and 7 bases from J, the junction kept 5 bases outside the gene matches. Written as DNA, the CDR3 is TGCGCCAGCAGCCAGGGACAGGGGGGAGGAAATGAGCAGTTCTTC. Its protein product is CASSQGQGGGNEQFF.

This clone showed up just a few times. V usage is TRBV5-8 and J usage is TRBJ1-1; possibly TRBD1 for D (5 bases). Trimming left V 4 bases short and J 11 bases short, with 15 bases between. Per the germline V gene, CDR1 is SGHTS and CDR2 is YDEGEE. CDR3 length equals 12 residues. The CDR3 sequence: CASSATGFWAFF. Here the CDR3 DNA reads TGTGCCAGCAGCGCTACAGGTTTTTGGGCTTTCTTT.

The gene calls are TRBV5-1 and TRBJ2-2; tentative D call: TRBD1 (5 bases). Trimming shortened V by 1 base and J by 5 bases, and 9 bases separated the two germline ends. Germline V CDR1 and CDR2: SGHRS, YFSETQ. This CDR3 is built from 14 residues. CDR3 protein: CASSLSGMTGELFF. Here the CDR3 DNA reads TGCGCCAGCAGCTTGTCAGGGATGACCGGGGAGCTGTTTTTT.

The chain joins TRBV10-3 to TRBJ2-5; 11 bases are a match to TRBD2. Germline CDR1 reads ENHRY; CDR2 reads SYGVKD. V shed 0 bases and J 2 bases; nucleotides not matched to a gene: 2. CDR3 length equals 16 residues. In DNA, the CDR3 is TGTGCCATCAGTGAGTCACTAGCGGGGGTACAAGAGACCCAGTACTTC. Protein sequence: CAISESLAGVQETQYF.

This chain uses TRBV4-2 with TRBJ2-5, with D possibly matching TRBD2 (5 bases). This CDR3 spans 16 amino acids. Looked up from germline, CDR1 is LGHNA and CDR2 is YNFKEQ. Trimming left V 1 base short and J 3 bases short, with 15 bases between. The CDR3, as DNA: TGTGCCAGCAGCCAAGGTAAATTCTCCGGGGAAGAGACCCAGTACTTC. It encodes CASSQGKFSGEETQYF.

V usage is TRBV6-4 and J usage is TRBJ2-3, with a weak D call TRBD1 (6 bases). There are 15 residues in the CDR3. The germline V gene encodes CDR1 MRHNA and CDR2 SNTAGT. Trimming took 1 base from V and 9 from J, leaving 17 bases between them. The CDR3 DNA sequence: TGTGCCAGCAGTGACTTCCACAGGGTAGGGCTGACGCAGTATTTT. It specifies CASSDFHRVGLTQYF.